This T cell receptor beta chain was sequenced in a study of cytomegalovirus exposure and HLA in healthy donors. The PCR was carried out with 60 Vbeta primers and 13 Jbeta primers. Clones were read by immunoSEQ multiplex PCR, and TCRdb kept only the in-frame ones, dropping some. This repertoire shows 200,000 to 250,000 clones, 80% to 85% found once; its top ten account for 2.7%. Trimming took 0 bases from V and 5 from J; bases not matched to a gene: 3. This CDR3 is 14 amino acids long. Germline V CDR1 and CDR2: SGDLS, YYNGEE. The TCR was taken from a woman between 35 and 50 years old in good health and CMV-seronegative. Sequencing used PBMCs. The V gene is TRBV9, the J gene TRBJ2-5; 8 nucleotides align to TRBD2. The CDR3 loop reads CASSVAPGGETQYF. The CDR3, as DNA: TGTGCCAGCAGCGTAGCCCCGGGAGGGGAGACCCAGTACTTC.